The 5 T cell receptor beta chains reported below all come from one sample, sequenced in a study of response to subunit inactivated influenza vaccine. Each CDR3 protein gets one entry after TCRdb re-called the RT-PCR reads with MiXCR. The sample lists 300,000 to 350,000 distinct CDR3 sequences; 20% to 25% were seen once. This material consisted of PBMCs from blood, taken less than 22 months after vaccination. These receptors all come from a man between 50 and 75 years old who received an inactivated influenza vaccine.

The chain carries TRBV16 and TRBJ1-5; D unclear. The CDR3 has 12 residues. Germline lookup yields CDR1 KGHSY and CDR2 FQNENV. Trimming removed 2 bases at V and 6 bases at J, with 5 bases between. The CDR3 sequence is CASSQPPQPQHF. In DNA, the CDR3 is TGTGCCAGCAGCCAACCGCCTCAGCCCCAGCATTTT.

This clonotype was seen a handful of times. The genes are TRBV3-1 and TRBJ1-1, with D hard to call. V lost 1 base to trimming and J lost 4 bases, with 10 bases between them. CDR1 and CDR2 (germline): LGHDT, YNNKEL (reference sequence). This CDR3 comprises 14 residues. CDR3 coding DNA: TGTGCCAGCAGCCAAGTAGGGTGGTCCACTGAAGCTTTCTTT. This sequence encodes CASSQVGWSTEAFF. Variable domain in full (rest from reference TRBV3-1 and TRBJ1-1): DTAVSQTPKYLVTQMGNDKSIKCEQNLGHDTMYWYKQDSKKFLKIMFSYNNKELIINETVPNRFSPKSPDKAHLNLHINSLELGDSAVYFCASSQVGWSTEAFFGQGTRLTVV.

V usage is TRBV19 and J usage is TRBJ2-7; D perhaps matches TRBD2 (6 bases). The CDR3 length is 14 residues. Germline V gives CDR1 LNHDA, CDR2 SQIVND (reference sequence). V lost 8 bases and J 3 bases, leaving 17 bases between the germline ends. The CDR3 protein is CASYTGLTDYEQYF. For the CDR3, the DNA is TGTGCCAGTTACACGGGACTTACAGACTACGAGCAGTACTTC.

This clonotype was detected only a few times. This sequence joins TRBV20-1 and TRBJ2-1; TRBD2 matches at 13 bases. Germline CDR1 DFQATT, CDR2 SNEGSKA (reference sequence). The CDR3 length is 19 residues. V shed 0 bases, J shed 0 bases, and the junction held 8 bases outside the gene matches. CDR3: CSARDSLGLAGASYNEQFF. The CDR3 coding sequence is TGCAGTGCTAGAGACAGCCTAGGACTAGCGGGAGCCTCCTACAATGAGCAGTTCTTC.

This clonotype was picked up a small number of times. The chain is built from TRBV5-4 and TRBJ1-2; possibly TRBD1 for D (5 bases). The V and J ends lost 6 bases and 4 bases respectively, with 13 bases between them. This CDR3 is 13 amino acids long. The germline V gene encodes CDR1 SGHNT and CDR2 YYREEE (reference sequence). The DNA of the CDR3 is TGTGCCAGCACCTACACCGGGACCTATGGCTACACCTTC. Translation gives CASTYTGTYGYTF.